The clone carrying this T cell receptor beta chain was counted ten times or more. The sample belongs to a study of regulatory T cells in long-lasting Graves disease. Researchers made TCR beta libraries by using iRepertoire HTBI primers and running Arm-PCR on CDR3 regions. TCRdb called the multiplex PCR reads again in MiXCR, with one record for every CDR3 protein. The sample has just over 600,000 distinct CDR3 sequences; 16% are singletons. CDR1 and CDR2 from the germline V gene are MNHEY and SVGAGI. This CDR3 has 17 amino acids. J was trimmed by 0 bases and V by 4 bases; bases with no gene match: 10. As to time point: newly diagnosed GD, antithyroid drugs for less than 3 months. RNA extracted from PBMCs served as the sequencing template. The same specimen was also included in a second study, on T cells in Graves' hyperthyroidism and ophthalmopathy.

The genes are TRBV6-5 and TRBJ2-7; 9 positions agree with TRBD1. The sample was peripheral blood mononuclear cells (PBMCs), taken at new diagnosis, from a patient treated with antithyroid drugs. This TCR was recovered from a woman aged 30 to 39 with Graves disease. The CDR3 DNA is TGTGCCAGCAGTTCTCTGGGACAGGGAATACCCTCCTACGAGCAGTACTTC. Encoded protein: CASSSLGQGIPSYEQYF.